This T cell receptor beta chain was sequenced during a study of T cell responses to AZD1222 COVID-19 vaccine. Across the study: Doses given second, at about 4 or about 12 weeks, were pooled.

TCRdb's table, derived via immunoSEQ multiplex PCR, lists solely in-frame clones and lacks some. The sample yields 60,000 to 75,000 clones, roughly 85% seen once. Study results and limitations: Unmutated variant regions are reportedly the target of nearly half of TCRs that are spike-specific.

The V and J ends lost 5 bases and 1 base respectively, with 12 bases between them. The CDR3 is made up of 14 amino acids. Germline V CDR1 and CDR2: SGHDT, YYEEEE. On this clone: What it binds is not known.

V is TRBV5-6 and J is TRBJ1-2; no clear D. Sequencing was performed on peripheral blood, taken on day 0 of AZD1222 vaccination. This sequence was found in an adult in good health. CDR3 loop: CASRSQLLNYGYTF. Here the CDR3 DNA reads TGTGCCAGCAGATCTCAGCTCCTTAACTATGGCTACACCTTC.